Shown below are 32 T cell receptor beta chains from a single sample sequenced in a study of CD8 T cells in Susac syndrome. RNA in amounts of roughly 0.5 to 1 ug was reverse transcribed with random hexamers. Via MiXCR, TCRdb re-called the immunoSEQ multiplex PCR reads, giving one row per CDR3 protein. This table has around 130,000 distinct CDR3 sequences, roughly 95% appearing once. Sequencing was carried out using CD4+ T cells from PBMCs. The receptors here all came from a human donor with Susac syndrome.

This clonotype came up a few times. The chain links TRBV7-2 to TRBJ1-5; 9 nucleotides agree with TRBD1. Germline CDR1 reads SGHTA; CDR2 reads FQGNSA. The J segment lost 7 bases and the V segment lost 4 bases, leaving 5 bases of the junction unmatched. This CDR3 spans 14 amino acids. CDR3 loop: CASSSGQGNQPQHF. The CDR3 nucleotides read TGTGCCAGCAGCTCTGGACAGGGGAACCAGCCCCAGCATTTT.

Here the CDR3 DNA reads TGTGCCAGCGTCGTAGGGGGCATGGGCACTGAAGCTTTCTTT. Protein sequence: CASVVGGMGTEAFF. The chain joins TRBV7-9 to TRBJ1-1, with 7 bases identical to TRBD1. The CDR3 has 14 amino acids. After removal of 8 bases from V and 4 bases from J, the junction contained 10 bases not matched to a gene. Germline CDR1 and CDR2: SEHNR and FQNEAQ (reference sequence).

The rearrangement uses TRBV24-1 and TRBJ2-1; TRBD2 agrees at 10 bases. Trimming cost V 4 bases and J 12 bases; bases outside gene matches: 14. The germline V gene encodes CDR1 KGHDR and CDR2 SFDVKD. CDR3 length: 16 residues. Here the CDR3 reads CATSEVAGGLTVGQFF. The CDR3 DNA reads TGTGCCACCAGTGAAGTAGCGGGAGGACTGACGGTTGGGCAGTTCTTC.

The rearrangement uses TRBV6-6 and TRBJ2-7; tentatively, D is TRBD1 (6 bases). The CDR3 spans 15 residues. Germline loops: CDR1 MNHNY, CDR2 SVGAGI (reference sequence). Trimming pared 4 bases from V and 3 bases from J, leaving 16 bases between. In DNA form, the CDR3 reads TGTGCCAGCAGTTCTCTAAGGTCAGGGGTCTACGAGCAGTACTTC. Protein product: CASSSLRSGVYEQYF.

The chain carries TRBV30 and TRBJ2-1, with TRBD1 matching over 11 bases. CDR1 GTSNPN and CDR2 SVGIG come from the germline V gene (reference sequence). The trim removed 5 bases at V and 6 bases at J, leaving 15 bases unmatched. This CDR3 contains 17 residues. CDR3 in amino acids: CAWGFHRGGTGGNEQFF. In DNA form, the CDR3 reads TGTGCCTGGGGATTCCATAGGGGAGGGACAGGGGGCAATGAGCAGTTCTTC.

The chain is built from TRBV11-2 and TRBJ2-1, with TRBD2 matching over 9 bases. The CDR3 is 15 amino acids. Germline assignment: CDR1 SGHAT and CDR2 FQNNGV. Unmatched junction bases numbered 5, after V lost 3 bases and J lost 5 bases. The CDR3 is CASSFSGSADNEQFF. The DNA for the CDR3 is TGTGCCAGCAGCTTTAGCGGGAGCGCCGACAATGAGCAGTTCTTC.

The chain employs TRBV5-1 and TRBJ1-3; 8 bases map to TRBD1. The germline gives CDR1 SGHRS, CDR2 YFSETQ. Trimming at V came to 5 bases and at J to 0 bases, leaving 7 bases not matched to a gene. CDR3 size: 16 residues. The CDR3 sequence is CASRQQGGNSGNTIYF. The CDR3 bases are TGCGCCAGCAGGCAACAGGGGGGAAACTCTGGAAACACCATATATTTT.

This clonotype appeared a single time. The chain has TRBV2 and TRBJ2-1, with 11 nucleotides matching TRBD2. With V trimmed by 6 bases and J by 7 bases, 11 bases remained unmatched. Germline assignment: CDR1 SNHLY and CDR2 FYNNEI. There are 16 residues in the CDR3. CDR3 residues: CASRAELAGVKNEQFF. CDR3 in DNA: TGTGCCAGCAGGGCGGAACTAGCGGGAGTGAAGAATGAGCAGTTCTTC.

This chain joins TRBV5-1 and TRBJ2-3, with 7 bases fitting TRBD2. After removal of 4 bases from V and 4 bases from J, the junction contained 3 bases not matched to a gene. The CDR3 covers 13 residues. CDR1 and CDR2 from the germline V gene are SGHRS and YFSETQ. DNA of the CDR3: TGCGCCAGCAGCGGGAGGGGTGCAGATACGCAGTATTTT. Protein sequence: CASSGRGADTQYF.

This clonotype was recorded once. This chain connects TRBV7-2 to TRBJ2-2, with D unresolved. Looked up from germline, CDR1 is SGHTA and CDR2 is FQGNSA. This CDR3 is 15 amino acids long. The germline V and J ends were trimmed by 4 bases and 4 bases, with 13 bases remaining between them. In nucleotides, the CDR3 is TGTGCCAGCAGCTCCGGAGATGGCGGCACCGGGGAGCTGTTTTTT. It yields the protein CASSSGDGGTGELFF. The complete variable domain, with remaining parts taken from reference TRBV7-2 and TRBJ2-2, reads GAGVSQSPSNKVTEKGKDVELRCDPISGHTALYWYRQSLGQGLEFLIYFQGNSAPDKSGLPSDRFSAERTGGSVSTLTIQRTQQEDSAVYLCASSSGDGGTGELFFGEGSRLTVL.

This clonotype was counted a single time. This sequence joins TRBV5-1 and TRBJ2-1; 13 positions agree with TRBD2. The V gene's germline CDR1 is SGHRS and CDR2 YFSETQ. This CDR3 comprises 18 residues. V dropped 3 bases and J dropped 0; count of bases not matched to a gene: 6. CDR3 sequence: CASSWAGTSGISYNEQFF. The CDR3 bases are TGCGCCAGCAGCTGGGCCGGGACTAGCGGGATCTCCTACAATGAGCAGTTCTTC.

This chain joins TRBV3-1 and TRBJ2-7; no definite D call. CDR3 size: 15 residues. The V end was cut by 1 base, the J end by 3 bases, with 13 bases between. Germline V gives CDR1 LGHDT, CDR2 YNNKEL (reference sequence). CDR3 protein: CASSQALSPLYEQYF. The DNA of the CDR3 is TGTGCCAGCAGCCAAGCCCTCAGCCCCCTCTACGAGCAGTACTTC.

This clonotype was picked up one time. V usage is TRBV18 and J usage is TRBJ2-2, with TRBD2 as a possible D gene (5 bases). This CDR3 is 15 amino acids long. Trimming left V 3 bases short and J 4 bases short, with 12 bases between. CDR1 is KGHSH, CDR2 LQKENI, per germline. CDR3 DNA sequence: TGTGCCAGCTCACCGAGAGGGATCCGCACCGGGGAGCTGTTTTTT. Translated: CASSPRGIRTGELFF.

Only one count was recorded for this clonotype. This chain connects TRBV12-3 or TRBV12-4 to TRBJ1-5; no clear D gene. V was shortened by 5 bases and J by 7 bases, with 15 bases between the two germline ends. This CDR3 is built from 14 residues. The CDR3 spells CASSPTGGEQPQHF. DNA of the CDR3: TGTGCCAGCAGTCCGACGGGTGGGGAGCAGCCCCAGCATTTT.

J is TRBJ2-5 and V is TRBV7-2, with D perhaps matching TRBD1 (6 bases). Trimming removed 0 bases from V and 5 bases from J, with 10 bases in between. The CDR3 is 14 amino acids. Germline V gene sequence: CDR1 SGHTA, CDR2 FQGNSA. The CDR3 is CASSLAGAGETQYF. The CDR3 region has the DNA TGTGCCAGCAGCTTAGCGGGGGCTGGGGAGACCCAGTACTTC.

The rearrangement uses TRBV7-9 and TRBJ1-2; D call uncertain. CDR1 and CDR2 from the germline V gene are SEHNR and FQNEAQ (reference sequence). V was trimmed by 1 base and J by 1 base, leaving 7 bases between them. The CDR3 is 14 amino acids. The CDR3 nucleotides are TGTGCCAGCAGCTTAGGAAGCAATAACTATGGCTACACCTTC. It encodes CASSLGSNNYGYTF.

The chain is built from TRBV7-2 and TRBJ1-2, with D possibly TRBD1 on 6 matching bases. Germline V gives CDR1 SGHTA, CDR2 FQGNSA. The CDR3 has 12 amino acids. Trimming removed 7 bases from V and 3 bases from J, with 9 bases in between. The CDR3 sequence is CASTQGYYGYTF. The CDR3 DNA is TGTGCCAGCACCCAGGGGTACTATGGCTACACCTTC.

The genes are TRBV29-1 and TRBJ1-5, with TRBD1 identical over 8 bases. Germline values: CDR1 SQVTM, CDR2 ANQGSEA. V was clipped by 6 bases and J by 5 bases; unmatched bases: 6. This CDR3 is built from 13 residues. The CDR3 bases are TGCAGCGTCACGGACAGGGCGGATCAGCCCCAGCATTTT. It codes for CSVTDRADQPQHF.

The genes are TRBV4-1 and TRBJ2-7, with TRBD1 matching over 9 bases. CDR3 length: 14 amino acids. Looked up from germline, CDR1 is MGHRA and CDR2 is YSYEKL. Trimming cost V 4 bases and J 3 bases; bases outside gene matches: 4. The CDR3 is CASSPRQGDYEQYF. In DNA form, the CDR3 reads TGCGCCAGCAGCCCCAGACAGGGGGACTACGAGCAGTACTTC.

The CDR3 region has the DNA TGTGCCAGCAGTTACCGATACGAGCAGTACTTC. Its protein is CASSYRYEQYF. The V and J genes are TRBV6-5 and TRBJ2-7, with unresolved D. The V and J ends lost 2 bases and 4 bases respectively, with 3 bases between them. The CDR3 is 11 amino acids. Germline CDR1 and CDR2: MNHEY and SVGAGI.

This chain joins TRBV2 and TRBJ1-1; a weak D match, TRBD1 (6 bases). CDR1 is SNHLY, CDR2 FYNNEI, per germline. The CDR3 consists of 12 residues. Trimming shortened V by 10 bases and J by 6 bases, and 15 bases separated the two germline ends. CDR3 in amino acids: CAKRWGRAEAFF. Here the CDR3 DNA reads TGTGCCAAGAGGTGGGGGCGCGCTGAAGCTTTCTTT.

This clonotype showed up just once. A read error may account for a junction end that differs from germline. The chain employs TRBV7-7 and TRBJ2-3, with 11 nucleotides matching TRBD2. From germline, CDR1 is SSHAT and CDR2 FNYEAQ (reference sequence). CDR3 length: 16 residues. CDR3 sequence (DNA): TGTGCTAGCAGCCCCTCCCTAGCGGGGGGAACAGATACGCAGTATTTT. Translated, it gives CASSPSLAGGTDTQYF.

The V and J genes are TRBV30 and TRBJ2-2; 11 nucleotides match TRBD2. The length of the CDR3 is 19 residues. With V trimmed by 2 bases and J by 2 bases, 13 bases remained unmatched. From germline, CDR1 is GTSNPN and CDR2 SVGIG (reference sequence). Written as DNA, the CDR3 is TGTGCCTGGAGTCCCCGAGCTAGCGGGAGGTCTATAAACACCGGGGAGCTGTTTTTT. This codes for CAWSPRASGRSINTGELFF.

J is TRBJ1-2 and V is TRBV9; 8 bases match TRBD1. The CDR3 runs to 12 residues. Per the germline V gene, CDR1 is SGDLS and CDR2 is YYNGEE. Trimming took 7 bases from V and 8 from J; bases not matched to a gene: 7. The CDR3 nucleotides read TGTGCCAGCGGACGGACAGGGAGCGGCTACACCTTC. The encoded protein is CASGRTGSGYTF.

The chain joins TRBV4-1 to TRBJ1-4; D not resolved. Germline values: CDR1 MGHRA, CDR2 YSYEKL. Trimming stripped 4 bases from V and 0 bases from J, with 6 bases between. This CDR3 contains 14 residues. For the CDR3, the DNA is TGCGCCAGCAGCCCCCCTGCAACTAATGAAAAACTGTTTTTT. Protein sequence: CASSPPATNEKLFF.

The chain uses TRBV9 and TRBJ2-1, with 8 nucleotides matching TRBD2. The CDR3 has 15 residues. The V segment lost 1 base and the J segment 8 bases; nucleotides outside the gene matches: 8. CDR1 is SGDLS and CDR2 is YYNGEE in the germline V gene. The CDR3, as DNA: TGTGCCAGCAGCGTAATATCTAGCGGGTTCGATGAGCAGTTCTTC. Amino acid sequence: CASSVISSGFDEQFF.

The chain couples TRBV7-9 to TRBJ2-1, with D unclear. Trimming pared 5 bases from V and 0 bases from J, leaving 11 bases between. The CDR3 covers 15 residues. Germline CDR1 and CDR2: SEHNR and FQNEAQ (reference sequence). CDR3 nucleotide sequence: TGTGCCAGCAGCCCCCCGAATCTCTCCTACAATGAGCAGTTCTTC. It codes for CASSPPNLSYNEQFF.

The chain joins TRBV4-1 to TRBJ1-2; tentatively, D is TRBD1 (6 bases). Deletions cut 4 bases from V and 8 bases from J, with 11 bases between. This CDR3 is 12 amino acids long. CDR1 is MGHRA, CDR2 YSYEKL, per germline. The CDR3 reads CASSPGQRGYTF. CDR3 DNA sequence: TGCGCCAGCAGCCCCGGACAGAGGGGCTACACCTTC.

The J gene is TRBJ2-1, the V gene TRBV9, with D possibly matching TRBD2 (7 bases). Trimming removed 2 bases from V and 9 bases from J, with 18 bases in between. From germline, CDR1 is SGDLS and CDR2 YYNGEE. CDR3 length: 15 residues. In DNA form, the CDR3 reads TGTGCCAGCAGCGTCCGAGGGAGGGGGGACCTTGAGCAGTTCTTC. Its translation is CASSVRGRGDLEQFF.

The sample holds a few counts of this clonotype. The chain combines TRBV12-3 or TRBV12-4 with TRBJ2-1; D is uncertain. With 3 bases removed from V and 8 bases from J, the gap between germline ends came to 5 bases. The CDR3 sequence is 11 residues long. The chain's CDR3 is CASSFRDEQFF. The CDR3 DNA follows: TGTGCCAGCAGTTTTCGAGATGAGCAGTTCTTC.

The chain uses TRBV28 and TRBJ2-3; 10 bases line up with TRBD2. This CDR3 comprises 16 residues. V dropped 5 bases and J dropped 3; count of bases not matched to a gene: 8. Per germline, CDR1 MDHEN and CDR2 SYDVKM. The CDR3 sequence is CASSILAGDPTDTQYF. As DNA, the CDR3 is TGTGCCAGCAGTATCCTAGCGGGGGACCCGACAGATACGCAGTATTTT.

This chain links TRBV27 with TRBJ2-7; perhaps TRBD2 as D (6 bases). This CDR3 has 14 amino acids. With 2 bases removed from V and 6 bases from J, the gap between germline ends came to 14 bases. CDR1 and CDR2 (germline): MNHEY, SMNVEV (reference sequence). CDR3 in DNA: TGTGCCAGCAGTTTAGAGCCGGGAGTAGGCGAGCAGTACTTC. Translation: CASSLEPGVGEQYF.